These 18 T cell receptor beta chains originate from one sample sequenced in a study of T-cell memory formation after mild COVID-19. TCRdb called the 5' RACE reads again in MiXCR, with one record for every CDR3 protein. The sample includes some 300,000 distinct CDR3 sequences, 20% to 25% of them seen just once. Sequenced material: PBMCs or a T cell subset sorted from them (not recorded which). These receptors were taken from a young man who had mild COVID-19 (a few samples of this study predate the infection). Cell type and time point are not known.

This clonotype was detected only a few times. The V call is TRBV7-9, the J call TRBJ2-4; D not resolved. This CDR3 is 13 amino acids long. In germline, CDR1 is SEHNR, CDR2 FQNEAQ (reference sequence). V lost 5 bases and J lost 8, with 13 bases in between. This CDR3 reads CASSRLDGDIQYF. As DNA, the CDR3 is TGTGCCAGCAGCCGCCTGGATGGGGACATTCAGTACTTC.

The CDR3 here is CASRLNRGRTEAFF. As DNA, the CDR3 is TGTGCCAGCAGACTTAACAGGGGGCGGACTGAAGCTTTCTTT. The V gene is TRBV6-4, the J gene TRBJ1-1; the match to TRBD1 covers 9 bases. CDR3 size: 14 residues. V lost 6 bases to trimming and J lost 5 bases; unmatched junction nucleotides: 7. Germline CDR1 reads MRHNA; CDR2 reads SNTAGT.

This clonotype has only a few counts. The gene calls are TRBV12-3 or TRBV12-4 and TRBJ2-5, with D uncertain. Trimming stripped 3 bases from V and 5 bases from J, with 10 bases between. This CDR3 has 13 amino acids. CDR3 nucleotides: TGTGCCAGCAGTTTTTTCCGGGCGGAGACCCAGTACTTC. The encoded protein is CASSFFRAETQYF.

This clonotype was seen a handful of times. The chain recombines TRBV7-9 with TRBJ1-6; D remains ambiguous. V lost 3 bases, J lost 10 bases, and 13 bases lay in between. Germline V lookup: CDR1 SEHNR, CDR2 FQNEAQ (reference sequence). The length of the CDR3 is 14 residues. The CDR3 region has the DNA TGTGCCAGCAGCTTGTGGGATGCGCGATCACCCCTCCACTTT. This gives the protein CASSLWDARSPLHF.

This clonotype showed up just a few times. V gene TRBV10-3 combines with J gene TRBJ1-1; tentative D call: TRBD1 (5 bases). The germline V and J ends were trimmed by 3 bases and 5 bases, with 10 bases remaining between them. Looked up from germline, CDR1 is ENHRY and CDR2 is SYGVKD. This CDR3 comprises 13 residues. The CDR3 protein is CAISDAGGTEAFF. CDR3 bases: TGTGCCATCAGTGACGCGGGGGGGACTGAAGCTTTCTTT.

This clonotype was detected many times. The chain is built from TRBV3-1 and TRBJ2-3; a possible D gene is TRBD2 (5 bases). The V end lost 6 bases, the J end lost 6 bases, and 16 bases lay between the germline ends. The CDR3 runs 14 residues. The germline gives CDR1 LGHDT, CDR2 YNNKEL (reference sequence). The CDR3 DNA follows: TGTGCCAGCAGTTTGATATCCGGGGAGGATACGCAGTATTTT. Translating gives CASSLISGEDTQYF.

The chain has TRBV12-3 or TRBV12-4 and TRBJ2-2, with TRBD2 identical over 12 bases. The CDR3 has 17 residues. The ends lost 5 bases at V and 5 bases at J; junction bases unmatched: 9. CDR3 bases: TGTGCCAGCAGTCGGCCGGGACTAGCGGGCTTAACCGGGGAGCTGTTTTTT. Its translation: CASSRPGLAGLTGELFF.

In its sample, this clonotype was seen a few times. The gene calls are TRBV12-3 or TRBV12-4 and TRBJ1-4; D is possibly TRBD1 (5 bases). Trimming stripped 5 bases from V and 7 bases from J, with 17 bases between. CDR3 length equals 15 residues. The CDR3 protein is CASSPDPGVGEKLFF. CDR3 coding DNA: TGTGCCAGCAGTCCCGATCCGGGGGTCGGTGAAAAACTGTTTTTT.

The rearrangement joins TRBV20-1 to TRBJ1-5, with D perhaps TRBD1 (6 bases). This CDR3 is 11 amino acids long. Per the germline V gene, CDR1 is DFQATT and CDR2 is SNEGSKA (reference sequence). Trimming pared 6 bases from V and 9 bases from J, leaving 12 bases between. For the CDR3, the DNA is TGCAGTGCCGGTCAGGGGCTGCCCCAGCATTTT. Translation gives CSAGQGLPQHF.

The chain recombines TRBV7-6 with TRBJ1-1; perhaps TRBD1 as D (6 bases). Germline V gene data show CDR1 as SGHVS and CDR2 as FNYEAQ. This CDR3 is 13 amino acids long. V shed 4 bases and J shed 8 bases, with 14 bases lying between them. The CDR3 DNA reads as TGTGCCAGCAGCTCCATACAGGGTACGGAAGCTTTCTTT. It encodes CASSSIQGTEAFF.

The CDR3, as DNA: TGTGCCACCAGTGACTACGGGGGGGGAAAACTGTTTTTT. This encodes CATSDYGGGKLFF. The V gene is TRBV24-1, the J gene TRBJ1-4, with D perhaps matching TRBD1 (5 bases). V lost 4 bases to trimming and J lost 10 bases, with 12 bases between them. Germline CDR1 KGHDR, CDR2 SFDVKD. There are 13 residues in the CDR3.

There are a few counts of this clonotype. V usage is TRBV6-2 or TRBV6-3 and J usage is TRBJ1-2; no definite D call. The CDR3 spans 16 residues. The V end was cut by 4 bases, the J end by 8 bases, with 23 bases between. Germline CDR1 reads MNHEY; CDR2 reads SVGEGT. CDR3 bases: TGTGCCAGCAGTTCTCCCCCCCGTAGTCCCGAGCGGGGCTACACCTTC. Amino acids: CASSSPPRSPERGYTF.

This clonotype appeared a few times. J is TRBJ2-3 and V is TRBV6-2 or TRBV6-3, with D tentatively TRBD1 (5 bases). The germline CDR1 and CDR2 sequences are MNHEY and SVGEGT. Trimming pared 0 bases from V and 13 bases from J, leaving 14 bases between. The CDR3 sequence is 13 residues long. DNA of the CDR3: TGTGCCAGCAGTTACTCGCTGGACATAATCGAGTATTTT. Translating it yields CASSYSLDIIEYF.

The chain uses TRBV4-3 and TRBJ2-5, with D uncertain. The CDR3 is 14 amino acids. The V end was cut by 1 base, the J end by 5 bases, with 11 bases between. CDR1 is LGHNA and CDR2 is YSLEER in the germline V gene. The DNA of the CDR3 is TGCGCCAGCAGCCAAGGAATCTACGTTGAGACCCAGTACTTC. It encodes CASSQGIYVETQYF.

This chain joins TRBV27 and TRBJ1-2; perhaps TRBD1 as D (6 bases). CDR3 length equals 14 residues. CDR1 is MNHEY, CDR2 SMNVEV, per germline (reference sequence). The V end was cut by 6 bases, the J end by 7 bases, with 18 bases between. This chain's CDR3 is CASRDPQGQVGYTF. CDR3 nucleotide sequence: TGTGCCAGCAGGGACCCCCAGGGGCAGGTTGGCTACACCTTC.

This clonotype showed up just a few times. The chain couples TRBV7-9 to TRBJ1-6; 9 nucleotides match TRBD1. V was pared by 4 bases and J by 11 bases, with 6 bases of the junction left unmatched. The CDR3 runs to 14 residues. The V gene's germline CDR1 is SEHNR and CDR2 FQNEAQ (reference sequence). The CDR3 DNA reads TGTGCCAGCAGCTCCGGACAGGGGATGACACCCCTCCACTTT. Translation: CASSSGQGMTPLHF.

The chain carries TRBV27 and TRBJ2-7; D gene uncertain. The germline gives CDR1 MNHEY, CDR2 SMNVEV (reference sequence). V lost 3 bases and J lost 3, with 12 bases in between. This CDR3 region has 14 residues. The CDR3 region is CASSFLGVSYEQYF. The CDR3 region has the DNA TGTGCCAGCAGTTTTCTTGGGGTTAGCTACGAGCAGTACTTC.

The CDR3 is CASSQTSGEGETQYF. In DNA, the CDR3 is TGTGCCAGCAGCCAGACTAGCGGGGAGGGAGAGACCCAGTACTTC. J is TRBJ2-5 and V is TRBV7-2; 11 bases fit TRBD2. The CDR3 runs 15 residues. Losses at the gene ends were 5 bases for V and 4 bases for J; bases not matched to a gene: 6. Germline CDR1 SGHTA, CDR2 FQGNSA.